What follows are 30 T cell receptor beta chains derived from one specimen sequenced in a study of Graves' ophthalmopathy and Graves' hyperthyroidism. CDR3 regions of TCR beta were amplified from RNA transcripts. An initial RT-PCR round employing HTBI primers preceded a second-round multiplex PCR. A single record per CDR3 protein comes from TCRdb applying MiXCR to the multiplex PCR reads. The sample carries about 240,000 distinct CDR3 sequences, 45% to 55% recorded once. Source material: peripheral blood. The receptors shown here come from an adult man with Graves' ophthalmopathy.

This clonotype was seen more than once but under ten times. In nucleotides, the CDR3 is TGTGCCAGCAGCGTAGACGGGATCTATGGCTACACCTTC. It codes for CASSVDGIYGYTF. The chain recombines TRBV9 with TRBJ1-2; the D is unclear. With 0 bases removed from V and 4 bases from J, the gap between germline ends came to 7 bases. CDR1 is SGDLS, CDR2 YYNGEE, per germline. The CDR3 spans 13 residues. The full variable domain, completed using reference TRBV9 and TRBJ1-2, is DSGVTQTPKHLITATGQRVTLRCSPRSGDLSVYWYQQSLDQGLQFLIQYYNGEERAKGNILERFSAQQFPDLHSELNLSSLELGDSALYFCASSVDGIYGYTFGSGTRLTVV.

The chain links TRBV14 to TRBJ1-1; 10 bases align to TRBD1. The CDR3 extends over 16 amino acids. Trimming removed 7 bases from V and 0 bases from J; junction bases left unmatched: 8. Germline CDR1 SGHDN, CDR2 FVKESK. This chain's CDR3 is CASNEAGQGVNTEAFF. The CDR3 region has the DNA TGTGCCAGCAACGAAGCTGGACAGGGGGTGAACACTGAAGCTTTCTTT.

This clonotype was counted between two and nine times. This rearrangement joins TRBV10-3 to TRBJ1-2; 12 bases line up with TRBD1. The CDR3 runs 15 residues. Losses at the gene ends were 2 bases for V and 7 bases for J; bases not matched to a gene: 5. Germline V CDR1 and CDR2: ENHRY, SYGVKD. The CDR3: CAISEPGQGAVGYTF. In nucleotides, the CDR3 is TGTGCCATCAGTGAGCCGGGACAGGGGGCAGTTGGCTACACCTTC.

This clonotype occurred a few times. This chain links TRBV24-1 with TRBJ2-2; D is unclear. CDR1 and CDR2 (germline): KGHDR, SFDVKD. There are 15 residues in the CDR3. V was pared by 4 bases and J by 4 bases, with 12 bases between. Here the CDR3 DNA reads TGTGCCACCAGTGACATGGTTGGGCCCACCGGGGAGCTGTTTTTT. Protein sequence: CATSDMVGPTGELFF.

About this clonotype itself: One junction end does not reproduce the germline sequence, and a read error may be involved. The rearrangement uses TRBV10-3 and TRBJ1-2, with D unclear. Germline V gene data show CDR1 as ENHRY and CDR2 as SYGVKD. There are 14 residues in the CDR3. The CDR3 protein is CASSEYGQKVGYTF. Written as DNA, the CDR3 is TGTGCCAGCAGTGAATACGGCCAGAAAGTTGGCTACACCTTC.

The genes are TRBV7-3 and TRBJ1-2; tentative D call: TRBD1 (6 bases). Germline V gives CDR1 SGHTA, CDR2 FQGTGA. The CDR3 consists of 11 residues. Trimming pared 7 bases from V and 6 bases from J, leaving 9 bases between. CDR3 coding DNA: TGTGCCAGCACCTCAGGGGATGGCTACACCTTC. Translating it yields CASTSGDGYTF.

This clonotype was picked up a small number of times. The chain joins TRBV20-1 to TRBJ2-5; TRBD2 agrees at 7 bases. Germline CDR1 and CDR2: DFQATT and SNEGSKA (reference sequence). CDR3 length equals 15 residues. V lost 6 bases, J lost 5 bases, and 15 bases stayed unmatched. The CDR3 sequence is CSAAIRTSGPETQYF. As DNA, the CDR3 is TGCAGTGCCGCCATCCGGACTAGTGGTCCGGAGACCCAGTACTTC.

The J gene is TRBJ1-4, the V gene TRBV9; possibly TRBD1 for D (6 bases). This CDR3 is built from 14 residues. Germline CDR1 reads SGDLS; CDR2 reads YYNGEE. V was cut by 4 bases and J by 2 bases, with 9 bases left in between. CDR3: CASSPTGTNEKLFF. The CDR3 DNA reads TGTGCCAGCAGCCCAACAGGGACTAATGAAAAACTGTTTTTT.

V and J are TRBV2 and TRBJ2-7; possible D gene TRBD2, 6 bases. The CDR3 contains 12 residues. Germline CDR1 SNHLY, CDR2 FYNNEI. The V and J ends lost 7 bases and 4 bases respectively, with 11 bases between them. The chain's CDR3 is CASTGVTYEQYF. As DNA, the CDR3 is TGTGCCAGCACGGGGGTAACTTACGAGCAGTACTTC.

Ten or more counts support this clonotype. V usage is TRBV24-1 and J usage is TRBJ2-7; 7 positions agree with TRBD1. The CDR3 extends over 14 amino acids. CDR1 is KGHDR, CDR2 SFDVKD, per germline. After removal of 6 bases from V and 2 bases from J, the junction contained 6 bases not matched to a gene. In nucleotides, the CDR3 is TGTGCCACCAGTCTCGGGACAGTCCCCTACGAGCAGTACTTC. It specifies CATSLGTVPYEQYF.

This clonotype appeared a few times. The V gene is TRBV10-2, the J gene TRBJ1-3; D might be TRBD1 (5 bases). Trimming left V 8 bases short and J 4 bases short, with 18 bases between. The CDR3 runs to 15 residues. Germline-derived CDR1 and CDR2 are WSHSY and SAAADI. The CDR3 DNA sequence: TGCGCCAGCGGACCCGGGACCGAAGTAGGAAACACCATATATTTT. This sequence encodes CASGPGTEVGNTIYF.

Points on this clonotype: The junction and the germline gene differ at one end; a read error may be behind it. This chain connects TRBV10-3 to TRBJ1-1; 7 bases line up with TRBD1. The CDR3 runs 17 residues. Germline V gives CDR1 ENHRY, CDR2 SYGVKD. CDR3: CASSDSTGIGGNTEAFF. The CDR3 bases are TGTGCCAGCAGTGACTCGACAGGGATCGGGGGGAACACTGAAGCTTTCTTT.

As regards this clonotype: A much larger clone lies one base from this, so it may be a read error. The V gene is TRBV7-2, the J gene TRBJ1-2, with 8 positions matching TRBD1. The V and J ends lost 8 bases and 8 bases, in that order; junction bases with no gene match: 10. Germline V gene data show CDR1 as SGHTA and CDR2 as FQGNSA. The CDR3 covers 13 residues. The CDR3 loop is CASGRGQGYGYTF. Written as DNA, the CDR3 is TGTGCCAGCGGCCGCGGACAGGGATACGGCTACACCTTC. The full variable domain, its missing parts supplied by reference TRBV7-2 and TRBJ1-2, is GAGVSQSPSNKVTEKGKDVELRCDPISGHTALYWYRQSLGQGLEFLIYFQGNSAPDKSGLPSDRFSAERTGGSVSTLTIQRTQQEDSAVYLCASGRGQGYGYTFGSGTRLTVV.

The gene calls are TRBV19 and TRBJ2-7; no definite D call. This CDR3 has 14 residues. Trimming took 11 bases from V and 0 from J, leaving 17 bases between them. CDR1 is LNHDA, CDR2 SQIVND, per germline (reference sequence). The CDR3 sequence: CACKVAGYSYEQYF. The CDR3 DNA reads TGTGCCTGTAAAGTGGCAGGTTACTCCTACGAGCAGTACTTC.

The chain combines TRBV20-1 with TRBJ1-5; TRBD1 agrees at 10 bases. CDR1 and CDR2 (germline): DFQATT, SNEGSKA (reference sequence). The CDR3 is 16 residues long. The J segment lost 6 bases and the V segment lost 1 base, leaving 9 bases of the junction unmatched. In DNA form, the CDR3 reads TGCAGTGCTAGAGTCCCCGGGACAGGGGTGTTTCAGCCCCAGCATTTT. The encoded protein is CSARVPGTGVFQPQHF.

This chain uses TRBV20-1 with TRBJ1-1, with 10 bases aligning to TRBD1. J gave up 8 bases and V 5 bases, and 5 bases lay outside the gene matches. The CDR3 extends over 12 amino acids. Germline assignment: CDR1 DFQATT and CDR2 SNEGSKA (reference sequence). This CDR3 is CSALGTGAEAFF. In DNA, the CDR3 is TGCAGTGCTCTCGGGACAGGGGCCGAAGCTTTCTTT.

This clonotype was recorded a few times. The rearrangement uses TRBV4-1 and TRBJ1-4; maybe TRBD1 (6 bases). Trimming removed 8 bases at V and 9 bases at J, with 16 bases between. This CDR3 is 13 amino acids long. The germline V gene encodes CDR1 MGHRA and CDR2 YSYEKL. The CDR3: CASAGVLGQKLFF. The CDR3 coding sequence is TGCGCCAGCGCAGGGGTATTGGGTCAAAAACTGTTTTTT.

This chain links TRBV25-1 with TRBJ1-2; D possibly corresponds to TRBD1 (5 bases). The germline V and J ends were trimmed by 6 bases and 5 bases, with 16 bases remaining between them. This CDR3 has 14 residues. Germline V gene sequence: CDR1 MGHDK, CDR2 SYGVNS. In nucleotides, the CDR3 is TGTGCCAGCAGCCCACGGGGGGGAGCGTATGGCTACACCTTC. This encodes CASSPRGGAYGYTF.

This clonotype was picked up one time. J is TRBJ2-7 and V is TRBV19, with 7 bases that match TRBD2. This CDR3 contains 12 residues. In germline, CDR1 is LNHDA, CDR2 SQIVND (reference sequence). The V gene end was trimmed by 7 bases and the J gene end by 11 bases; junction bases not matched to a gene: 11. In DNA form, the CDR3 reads TGTGCCAGTAAGAGCCGGGGGGATGAGGAGTACTTC. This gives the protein CASKSRGDEEYF.

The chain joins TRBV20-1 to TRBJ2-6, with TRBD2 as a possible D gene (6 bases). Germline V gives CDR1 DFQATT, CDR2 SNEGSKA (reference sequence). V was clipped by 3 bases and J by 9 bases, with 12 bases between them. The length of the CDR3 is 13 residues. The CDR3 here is CSASDPGSNVLTF. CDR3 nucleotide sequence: TGCAGTGCTAGTGATCCCGGGAGCAACGTCCTGACTTTC.

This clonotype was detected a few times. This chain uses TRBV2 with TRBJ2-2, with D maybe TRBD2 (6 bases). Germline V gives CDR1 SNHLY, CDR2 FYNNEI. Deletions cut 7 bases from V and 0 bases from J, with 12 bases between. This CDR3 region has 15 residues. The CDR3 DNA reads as TGTGCCAGCATGAAGGAGGGAACGAACACCGGGGAGCTGTTTTTT. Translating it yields CASMKEGTNTGELFF.

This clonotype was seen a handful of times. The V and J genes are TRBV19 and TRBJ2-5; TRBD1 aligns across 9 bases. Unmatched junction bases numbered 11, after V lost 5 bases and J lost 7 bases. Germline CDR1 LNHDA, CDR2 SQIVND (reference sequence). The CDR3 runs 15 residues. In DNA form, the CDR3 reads TGTGCCAGTAGTCCCGGGACAGGGATAGGTGGGACCCAGTACTTC. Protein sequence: CASSPGTGIGGTQYF. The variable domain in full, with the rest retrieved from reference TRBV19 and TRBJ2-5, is DGGITQSPKYLFRKEGQNVTLSCEQNLNHDAMYWYRQDPGQGLRLIYYSQIVNDFQKGDIAEGYSVSREKKESFPLTVTSAQKNPTAFYLCASSPGTGIGGTQYFGPGTRLLVL.

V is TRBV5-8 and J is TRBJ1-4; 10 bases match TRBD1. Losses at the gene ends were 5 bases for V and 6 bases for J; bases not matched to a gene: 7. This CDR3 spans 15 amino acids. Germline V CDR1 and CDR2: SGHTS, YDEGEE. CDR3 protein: CASSAEDRGDEKLFF. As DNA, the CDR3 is TGTGCCAGCAGTGCTGAGGACAGGGGGGATGAAAAACTGTTTTTT. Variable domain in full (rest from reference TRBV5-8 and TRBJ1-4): EAGVTQSPTHLIKTRGQQATLRCSPISGHTSVYWYQQALGLGLQFLLWYDEGEERNRGNFPPRFSGRQFPNYSSELNVNALELEDSALYLCASSAEDRGDEKLFFGSGTQLSVL.

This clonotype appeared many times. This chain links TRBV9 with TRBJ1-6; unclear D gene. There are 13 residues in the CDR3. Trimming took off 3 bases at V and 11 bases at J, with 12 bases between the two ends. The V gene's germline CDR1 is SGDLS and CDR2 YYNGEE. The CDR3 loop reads CASSANSMAPLHF. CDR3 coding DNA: TGTGCCAGCAGCGCTAACAGTATGGCACCCCTCCACTTT. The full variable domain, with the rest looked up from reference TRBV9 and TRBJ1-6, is DSGVTQTPKHLITATGQRVTLRCSPRSGDLSVYWYQQSLDQGLQFLIQYYNGEERAKGNILERFSAQQFPDLHSELNLSSLELGDSALYFCASSANSMAPLHFGNGTRLTVT.

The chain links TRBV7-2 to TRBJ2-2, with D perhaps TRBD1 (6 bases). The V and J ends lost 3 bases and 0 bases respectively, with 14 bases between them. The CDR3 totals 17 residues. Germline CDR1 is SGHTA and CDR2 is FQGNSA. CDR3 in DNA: TGTGCCAGCAGCTTCACTTACAGGGCCGCGAACACCGGGGAGCTGTTTTTT. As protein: CASSFTYRAANTGELFF.

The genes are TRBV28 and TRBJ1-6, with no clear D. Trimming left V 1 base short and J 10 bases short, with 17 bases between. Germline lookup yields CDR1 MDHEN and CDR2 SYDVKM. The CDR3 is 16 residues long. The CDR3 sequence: CASSLSLGLADSPLHF. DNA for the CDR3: TGTGCCAGCAGTTTATCCCTTGGACTGGCGGACTCACCCCTCCACTTT.

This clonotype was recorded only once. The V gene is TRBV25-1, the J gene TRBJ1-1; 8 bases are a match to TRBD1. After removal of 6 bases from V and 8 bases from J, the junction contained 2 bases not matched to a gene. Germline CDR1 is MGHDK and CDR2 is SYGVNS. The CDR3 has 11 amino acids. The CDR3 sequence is CASRGQVEAFF. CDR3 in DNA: TGTGCCAGCAGGGGACAGGTAGAAGCTTTCTTT.

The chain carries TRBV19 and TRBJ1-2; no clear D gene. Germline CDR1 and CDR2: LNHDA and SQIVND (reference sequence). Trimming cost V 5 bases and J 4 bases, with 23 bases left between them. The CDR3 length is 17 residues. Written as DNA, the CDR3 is TGTGCCAGTAGTTCCCTGGAGGGTCAGGCGGCCCTCTATGGCTACACCTTC. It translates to CASSSLEGQAALYGYTF. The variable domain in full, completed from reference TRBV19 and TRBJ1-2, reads DGGITQSPKYLFRKEGQNVTLSCEQNLNHDAMYWYRQDPGQGLRLIYYSQIVNDFQKGDIAEGYSVSREKKESFPLTVTSAQKNPTAFYLCASSSLEGQAALYGYTFGSGTRLTVV.

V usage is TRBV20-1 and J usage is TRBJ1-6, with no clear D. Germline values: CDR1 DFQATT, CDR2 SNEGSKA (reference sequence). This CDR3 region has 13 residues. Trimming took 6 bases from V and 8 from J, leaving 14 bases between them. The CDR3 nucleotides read TGCAGTGCCGAGCGCGTCATGGATTCACCCCTCCACTTT. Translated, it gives CSAERVMDSPLHF.

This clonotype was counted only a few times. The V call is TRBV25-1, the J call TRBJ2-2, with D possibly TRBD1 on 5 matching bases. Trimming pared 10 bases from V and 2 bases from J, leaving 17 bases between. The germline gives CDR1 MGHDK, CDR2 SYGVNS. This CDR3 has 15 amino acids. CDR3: CATRTGLLNTGELFF. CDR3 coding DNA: TGTGCCACTCGTACAGGATTATTAAACACCGGGGAGCTGTTTTTT.